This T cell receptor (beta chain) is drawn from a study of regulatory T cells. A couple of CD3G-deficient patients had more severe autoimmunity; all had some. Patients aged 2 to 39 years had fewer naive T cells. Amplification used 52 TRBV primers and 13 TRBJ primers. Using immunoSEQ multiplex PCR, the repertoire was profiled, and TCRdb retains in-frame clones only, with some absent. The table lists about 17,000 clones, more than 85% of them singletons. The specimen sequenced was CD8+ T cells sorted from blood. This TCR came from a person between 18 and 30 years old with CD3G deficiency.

CDR3 DNA: TGTGCCTGTGCGGACAGGGTCGGTTACGAGCAGTACTTC. This sequence encodes CACADRVGYEQYF. The J gene is TRBJ2-7, the V gene TRBV19; 8 bases match TRBD1. The CDR3 is made up of 13 amino acids. J lost 4 bases, V lost 11 bases, and 10 bases had no gene match. Per germline, CDR1 LNHDA and CDR2 SQIVND (reference sequence). Using reference TRBV19 and TRBJ2-7 for the parts outside the CDR3, the full variable domain is DGGITQSPKYLFRKEGQNVTLSCEQNLNHDAMYWYRQDPGQGLRLIYYSQIVNDFQKGDIAEGYSVSREKKESFPLTVTSAQKNPTAFYLCACADRVGYEQYFGPGTRLTVT.